These 28 T cell receptor beta chains were all obtained from the same sample, sequenced in a study of PD-L1 blockade in urothelial cancer. Time point meaning: pretreatment peripheral blood. Generated by immunoSEQ multiplex PCR, the TCRdb table keeps only in-frame clones and is missing some. The profile shows about 72,000 clones, about 86% of them singletons. Sample: PBMCs, taken around atezolizumab (anti-PD-L1) treatment. The receptors stem from a man aged 60-69 years with urothelial cancer.

This clone came up a few times. This rearrangement joins TRBV11-3 to TRBJ1-1; a possible D gene is TRBD1 (5 bases). The CDR3 extends over 15 amino acids. The V gene lost 3 bases and the J gene lost 1 base, with 12 bases spanning the gap. Looked up from germline, CDR1 is SGHNT and CDR2 is YENEEA. The CDR3 here is CASSLATVENTEAFF. The CDR3 DNA is TGTGCCAGCAGCTTGGCGACAGTAGAGAACACTGAAGCTTTCTTT.

The CDR3 region has the DNA TGCAGCGTTGAACTTCGGGGACAGGGGGTGTCCGGGGAGCTGTTTTTT. Encoded protein: CSVELRGQGVSGELFF. The chain joins TRBV29-1 to TRBJ2-2; 11 nucleotides line up with TRBD1. The J segment lost 6 bases and the V segment lost 2 bases, leaving 8 bases of the junction unmatched. In germline, CDR1 is SQVTM, CDR2 ANQGSEA. The CDR3 is made up of 16 amino acids.

The chain has TRBV7-2 and TRBJ2-7; D gene unclear. The CDR3 length is 13 residues. Per germline, CDR1 SGHTA and CDR2 FQGNSA. The V end lost 6 bases, the J end lost 0 bases, and 9 bases lay between the germline ends. CDR3 amino acids: CASRLSGSYEQYF. CDR3 nucleotide sequence: TGTGCCAGCAGGTTATCGGGCTCCTACGAGCAGTACTTC.

J is TRBJ1-2 and V is TRBV11-2, with 8 nucleotides matching TRBD1. With 5 bases clipped from V and 7 bases from J, the junction kept 12 bases outside the gene matches. The length of the CDR3 is 15 residues. The germline V gene encodes CDR1 SGHAT and CDR2 FQNNGV. CDR3 sequence: CASSPHPTGVGGYTF. The CDR3 DNA reads as TGTGCCAGCAGCCCTCACCCGACAGGGGTAGGTGGCTACACCTTC.

For this clone: One end of the junction fails to match germline, which may point to a read error. V gene TRBV2 combines with J gene TRBJ1-5, with D unresolved. The CDR3 has 13 amino acids. Germline V CDR1 and CDR2: SNHLY, FYNNEI. CDR3 sequence: CVSSARGNQPQHF. CDR3 bases: TGTGTCAGCAGTGCCCGGGGCAATCAGCCCCAGCATTTT.

This clone is a singleton in its sample. The genes are TRBV5-4 and TRBJ2-7; 8 bases line up with TRBD1. The junction had 2 bases not matched to a gene; V was cut back by 3 bases and J by 6 bases. Germline CDR1 reads SGHNT; CDR2 reads YYREEE (reference sequence). CDR3 size: 12 residues. Here the CDR3 DNA reads TGTGCCAGCAGCTACCAGGGGGCCGAGCAGTACTTC. Amino acid sequence: CASSYQGAEQYF.

The V call is TRBV7-6, the J call TRBJ2-2, with 11 nucleotides matching TRBD2. The CDR3 spans 16 residues. V dropped 5 bases and J dropped 4; count of bases not matched to a gene: 6. Germline-derived CDR1 and CDR2 are SGHVS and FNYEAQ. CDR3 sequence reads: CASSLTSGGFTGELFF. CDR3 nucleotide sequence: TGTGCCAGCAGCCTAACTAGCGGGGGTTTCACCGGGGAGCTGTTTTTT.

J is TRBJ2-3 and V is TRBV11-3; D may be TRBD1 (5 bases). Germline lookup yields CDR1 SGHNT and CDR2 YENEEA. Trimming shortened V by 1 base and J by 5 bases, and 13 bases separated the two germline ends. The CDR3 has 15 amino acids. CDR3 protein: CASSLVGAKGDTQYF. CDR3 DNA sequence: TGTGCCAGCAGCTTAGTAGGGGCCAAGGGAGATACGCAGTATTTT.

This clone appeared a single time. Here the CDR3 reads CASSFSPLSGNTIYF. CDR3 sequence (DNA): TGTGCCAGCAGCTTTAGTCCACTCTCTGGAAACACCATATATTTT. The J gene is TRBJ1-3, the V gene TRBV7-2; no reliable D call. This CDR3 has 15 amino acids. Germline CDR1 is SGHTA and CDR2 is FQGNSA. The V and J ends lost 3 bases and 0 bases respectively, with 9 bases between them.

The chain uses TRBV19 and TRBJ2-1, with 10 bases matching TRBD1. CDR1 is LNHDA and CDR2 is SQIVND in the germline V gene (reference sequence). Trimming removed 1 base from V and 6 bases from J; junction bases left unmatched: 3. This CDR3 contains 15 residues. The CDR3 here is CASSIAGQGVNEQFF. In nucleotides, the CDR3 is TGTGCCAGTAGTATAGCTGGACAGGGGGTCAATGAGCAGTTCTTC.

The rearrangement links TRBV28 to TRBJ2-2; the D is unclear. V dropped 4 bases and J dropped 4 bases, with 7 bases sitting between them. The germline V gene has CDR1 MDHEN and CDR2 SYDVKM. The CDR3 is 13 residues long. CDR3 in amino acids: CASSSQSTGELFF. The CDR3 nucleotides read TGTGCCAGCAGTTCCCAGTCCACCGGGGAGCTGTTTTTT.

This sequence joins TRBV11-3 and TRBJ1-1; 7 bases agree with TRBD1. J gave up 1 base and V 5 bases, and 7 bases lay outside the gene matches. There are 15 residues in the CDR3. CDR1 SGHNT and CDR2 YENEEA come from the germline V gene. In DNA, the CDR3 is TGTGCCAGCAGCCAGACAGGGTGGGGGAACACTGAAGCTTTCTTT. Amino acid sequence: CASSQTGWGNTEAFF.

The chain uses TRBV11-2 and TRBJ1-2, with 7 bases identical to TRBD1. Germline loops: CDR1 SGHAT, CDR2 FQNNGV. CDR3 length equals 15 residues. Trimming cost V 4 bases and J 7 bases; bases outside gene matches: 12. This CDR3 reads CASSSNDRVKSGYTF. CDR3 in DNA: TGTGCCAGCAGCTCGAATGACAGGGTGAAAAGTGGCTACACCTTC.

Notes on this clone: This may be a read error: a much more frequent sequence differs by one nucleotide. V gene TRBV11-2 combines with J gene TRBJ1-6; TRBD1 matches at 10 bases. CDR1 is SGHAT, CDR2 FQNNGV, per germline. The CDR3 length is 13 residues. J lost 9 bases, V lost 5 bases, and 1 base had no gene match. In nucleotides, the CDR3 is TGTGCCAGCAGCCGGACAGGGGGTTCACCCCTCCACTTT. It codes for CASSRTGGSPLHF.

This clone was picked up a small number of times. The CDR3 nucleotides read TGTGCCAGCACCCCTTGGGGGACAGGGGGCGCTGGGGCCAACGTCCTGACTTTC. Translation gives CASTPWGTGGAGANVLTF. The rearrangement links TRBV5-6 to TRBJ2-6, with TRBD1 identical over 12 bases. Trimming removed 6 bases from V and 2 bases from J; junction bases left unmatched: 9. There are 18 residues in the CDR3. Germline V lookup: CDR1 SGHDT, CDR2 YYEEEE.

J is TRBJ1-1 and V is TRBV7-2; D is unresolved. Trimming removed 4 bases at V and 6 bases at J, with 18 bases between. The CDR3 contains 15 residues. The germline gives CDR1 SGHTA, CDR2 FQGNSA. The CDR3 reads CASSSPPTGIPEAFF. In DNA, the CDR3 is TGTGCCAGCAGCTCACCTCCTACGGGTATACCTGAAGCTTTCTTT.

The chain combines TRBV7-3 with TRBJ1-4; D gene unclear. The germline V and J ends were trimmed by 1 base and 0 bases, with 9 bases remaining between them. Germline V gene sequence: CDR1 SGHTA, CDR2 FQGTGA. The CDR3 extends over 16 amino acids. CDR3 DNA sequence: TGTGCCAGCAGCTTAATAGCAGATTCAACTAATGAAAAACTGTTTTTT. This translates into CASSLIADSTNEKLFF. The full variable domain, completed using reference TRBV7-3 and TRBJ1-4, is GAGVSQTPSNKVTEKGKYVELRCDPISGHTALYWYRQSLGQGPEFLIYFQGTGAADDSGLPNDRFFAVRPEGSVSTLKIQRTERGDSAVYLCASSLIADSTNEKLFFGSGTQLSVL.

The chain recombines TRBV7-2 with TRBJ2-3; D might be TRBD1 (5 bases). Trimming removed 2 bases from V and 3 bases from J, with 12 bases in between. Germline V gene sequence: CDR1 SGHTA, CDR2 FQGNSA. This CDR3 has 15 residues. This CDR3 reads CASSLMGQGTDTQYF. In DNA form, the CDR3 reads TGTGCCAGCAGCTTAATGGGCCAGGGTACAGATACGCAGTATTTT.

The genes are TRBV19 and TRBJ1-2; TRBD1 might be the D (5 bases). The germline V gene has CDR1 LNHDA and CDR2 SQIVND (reference sequence). V was shortened by 11 bases and J by 4 bases, with 20 bases between the two germline ends. The CDR3 consists of 14 residues. The CDR3: CASQPFPRGYGYTF. CDR3 DNA sequence: TGTGCCTCCCAGCCCTTCCCTAGGGGCTATGGCTACACCTTC.

The J gene is TRBJ1-2, the V gene TRBV7-8, with D hard to call. Trimming cost V 2 bases and J 4 bases, with 17 bases left between them. The CDR3 loop spans 16 amino acids. The germline gives CDR1 SGHVS, CDR2 FQNEAQ. The CDR3 region has the DNA TGTGCCAGCAGCTTAAGAGACACGAGTTTTGGCTATGGCTACACCTTC. It codes for CASSLRDTSFGYGYTF.

The CDR3 DNA follows: TGCGCCAGCAGCGGCGTGGACAGGAACACTGAAGCTTTCTTT. It codes for CASSGVDRNTEAFF. The chain joins TRBV5-1 to TRBJ1-1; D is perhaps TRBD1 (6 bases). This CDR3 region has 14 residues. With 4 bases removed from V and 1 base from J, the gap between germline ends came to 11 bases. From germline, CDR1 is SGHRS and CDR2 YFSETQ.

V and J are TRBV15 and TRBJ2-4; 7 bases are a match to TRBD1. The V gene's germline CDR1 is LNHNV and CDR2 YYDKDF (reference sequence). With 0 bases clipped from V and 4 bases from J, the junction kept 18 bases outside the gene matches. This CDR3 has 20 residues. CDR3: CATSRDRRFPSRDRKNIQYF. CDR3 nucleotide sequence: TGTGCCACCAGCAGAGATCGCAGGTTCCCTTCCCGGGACAGAAAAAACATTCAGTACTTC.

This clone was seen a single time. The rearrangement joins TRBV7-3 to TRBJ2-3, with TRBD2 as a possible D gene (6 bases). CDR3 size: 17 residues. With 2 bases removed from V and 0 bases from J, the gap between germline ends came to 15 bases. CDR1 is SGHTA, CDR2 FQGTGA, per germline. CDR3 coding DNA: TGTGCCAGCAGCTTAGGGCCAGGAGGGGTCAGCACAGATACGCAGTATTTT. It translates to CASSLGPGGVSTDTQYF.

Concerning this clone itself: The junction does not match germline at one end; this may be a read error. V gene TRBV7-7 combines with J gene TRBJ2-2, with TRBD2 matching 13 bases. Germline assignment: CDR1 SSHAT and CDR2 FNYEAQ (reference sequence). The CDR3 loop spans 15 amino acids. The CDR3 DNA reads as TGTGCTAGCAGCCCAGGACTAGCGGGGGATCAGGAGCTGTTTTTT. Translated, it gives CASSPGLAGDQELFF.

The chain carries TRBV2 and TRBJ2-7, with D possibly being TRBD2 (6 bases). This CDR3 has 13 amino acids. V gave up 7 bases and J gave up 0 bases, with 10 bases separating them. CDR1 is SNHLY and CDR2 is FYNNEI in the germline V gene. CDR3 amino acids: CASTRGSSYEQYF. For the CDR3, the DNA is TGTGCCAGCACCCGGGGGAGCTCCTACGAGCAGTACTTC.

The V and J genes are TRBV27 and TRBJ2-5; TRBD2 matches at 7 bases. Looked up from germline, CDR1 is MNHEY and CDR2 is SMNVEV (reference sequence). The J segment lost 4 bases and the V segment lost 4 bases, leaving 6 bases of the junction unmatched. The CDR3 is made up of 14 amino acids. The CDR3 nucleotides read TGTGCCAGCAGTTCCGGGGGGATCCCAGAGACCCAGTACTTC. It yields the protein CASSSGGIPETQYF.

V gene TRBV7-2 combines with J gene TRBJ2-7, with 8 bases fitting TRBD2. Germline V CDR1 and CDR2: SGHTA, FQGNSA. This CDR3 region has 14 residues. The trim removed 5 bases at V and 4 bases at J, leaving 7 bases unmatched. The CDR3 spells CASSGGLVGYEQYF. The DNA for the CDR3 is TGTGCCAGCAGCGGGGGACTAGTAGGTTACGAGCAGTACTTC. The full variable domain, completed using reference TRBV7-2 and TRBJ2-7, is GAGVSQSPSNKVTEKGKDVELRCDPISGHTALYWYRQSLGQGLEFLIYFQGNSAPDKSGLPSDRFSAERTGGSVSTLTIQRTQQEDSAVYLCASSGGLVGYEQYFGPGTRLTVT.

The chain employs TRBV7-9 and TRBJ1-4, with 9 bases aligning to TRBD1. The V segment lost 5 bases and the J segment 8 bases; nucleotides outside the gene matches: 6. This CDR3 is built from 14 residues. Germline lookup yields CDR1 SEHNR and CDR2 FQNEAQ (reference sequence). The CDR3 region is CASSVTGGKEKLFF. CDR3 DNA sequence: TGTGCCAGCAGCGTGACAGGGGGTAAAGAAAAACTGTTTTTT.